The rows below give T cell receptor beta chains drawn from one sample of a study of cytomegalovirus exposure and HLA in healthy donors. TCRdb's table, derived via immunoSEQ multiplex PCR, lists solely in-frame clones and lacks some. The data contain about 120,000 clones, around 10% of them seen just once; the ten biggest clones take up roughly 3%. Input material: PBMCs. The source is a man between 25 and 39 years old in good health and CMV-seronegative. Each CDR3 is given with its conserved first and last residue. The D gene is left open where the match is weak. Expanded clones are given a class, and other clones once, few, many or no size at all.

clone size: once
J gene: TRBJ2-5
D gene: TRBD1
V gene: TRBV7-9
CDR3 DNA: TGTGCCAGCAGCCAGGGACAGGGGATACAAGAGACCCAGTACTTC
CDR3 protein: CASSQGQGIQETQYF

clone size: .
J gene: TRBJ1-2
D gene: .
V gene: TRBV9
CDR3 DNA: TGTGCCAGCAGCGTAGGAGGGATCGATGGCTACACCTTC
CDR3 protein: CASSVGGIDGYTF

clone size: .
J gene: TRBJ1-5
D gene: .
V gene: TRBV25-1
CDR3 DNA: TGTGCCAGCAGTGAATCACAGAGCAATCAGCCCCAGCATTTT
CDR3 protein: CASSESQSNQPQHF

clone size: few
J gene: TRBJ2-7
D gene: TRBD2
V gene: TRBV2
CDR3 DNA: TGTGCCAGCAAACCAGGCAGACTAGCGGGAGTACACGAGCAGTACTTC
CDR3 protein: CASKPGRLAGVHEQYF

clone size: few
J gene: TRBJ2-2
D gene: TRBD1
V gene: TRBV9
CDR3 DNA: TGTGCCAGCAGCGCCGGGACAGGGGGAAGCACCGGGGAGCTGTTTTTT
CDR3 protein: CASSAGTGGSTGELFF

clone size: few
J gene: TRBJ1-2
D gene: .
V gene: TRBV28
CDR3 DNA: TGTGCCAGCAGTTTAGCAAAGGGGGTTGGCTACACCTTC
CDR3 protein: CASSLAKGVGYTF

clone size: few
J gene: TRBJ2-5
D gene: .
V gene: TRBV4-1
CDR3 DNA: TGCGCCAGCAGCCAAGTTCCAGGGCCGGAGACCCAGTACTTC
CDR3 protein: CASSQVPGPETQYF

clone size: .
J gene: TRBJ2-7
D gene: TRBD1
V gene: TRBV28
CDR3 DNA: TGTGCCAGCAGTTTAGAGGGGGCACGCTACGAGCAGTACTTC
CDR3 protein: CASSLEGARYEQYF

clone size: few
J gene: TRBJ1-5
D gene: .
V gene: TRBV6-1
CDR3 DNA: TGTGCCAGCAGTGAAGGGGGGGAATGGCCCCAGCATTTT
CDR3 protein: CASSEGGEWPQHF

clone size: .
J gene: TRBJ2-2
D gene: .
V gene: TRBV9
CDR3 DNA: TGTGCCAGCAGCCCACCGACGGAACTAAACACCGGGGAGCTGTTTTTT
CDR3 protein: CASSPPTELNTGELFF

clone size: .
J gene: TRBJ2-1
D gene: TRBD2
V gene: TRBV4-1
CDR3 DNA: TGCGCCAGCAGCAACTACATTAGCGGGAGTGTCGACAATGAGCAGTTCTTC
CDR3 protein: CASSNYISGSVDNEQFF

clone size: .
J gene: TRBJ2-7
D gene: .
V gene: TRBV27
CDR3 DNA: TGTGCCAGCAGTTTATATCAGGGTACCGGGCAGTACTTC
CDR3 protein: CASSLYQGTGQYF

clone size: few
J gene: TRBJ1-5
D gene: .
V gene: TRBV5-5
CDR3 DNA: TGTGCCAGCAGCTTGCCCGGGGGAGAACAGCCCCAGCATTTT
CDR3 protein: CASSLPGGEQPQHF

clone size: few
J gene: TRBJ1-3
D gene: TRBD1
V gene: TRBV7-7
CDR3 DNA: TGTGCTAGCAGCGCGAGACAGGGTTTCGGAAACACCATATATTTT
CDR3 protein: CASSARQGFGNTIYF

clone size: few
J gene: TRBJ2-3
D gene: TRBD2
V gene: TRBV7-3
CDR3 DNA: TGTGCCAGCAGCACGACTCGCGGGAGAGCAGATACGCAGTATTTT
CDR3 protein: CASSTTRGRADTQYF

clone size: few
J gene: TRBJ1-2
D gene: TRBD1
V gene: TRBV6-1
CDR3 DNA: TGTGCCAGCAGTCCCGACAGGGGAAAGAGCTACACCTTC
CDR3 protein: CASSPDRGKSYTF

clone size: few
J gene: TRBJ1-1
D gene: TRBD1
V gene: TRBV10-3
CDR3 DNA: TGTGCCATCACCCCGGGACAGGGAGGAACTGAAGCTTTCTTT
CDR3 protein: CAITPGQGGTEAFF

clone size: few
J gene: TRBJ1-6
D gene: TRBD1
V gene: TRBV5-1
CDR3 DNA: TGCGCCAGCAGATGGGACAGAGGTAATTCACCCCTCCACTTT
CDR3 protein: CASRWDRGNSPLHF

clone size: few
J gene: TRBJ2-1
D gene: .
V gene: TRBV7-9
CDR3 DNA: TGTGCCAGCAGCTTCTCTAATGAGCAGTTCTTC
CDR3 protein: CASSFSNEQFF

clone size: .
J gene: TRBJ1-1
D gene: TRBD1
V gene: TRBV7-9
CDR3 DNA: TGTGCCAGCAGCCCTTTACAGGGGCCGAACACTGAAGCTTTCTTT
CDR3 protein: CASSPLQGPNTEAFF

clone size: few
J gene: TRBJ2-3
D gene: TRBD1
V gene: TRBV18
CDR3 DNA: TGTGCCAGCTCACCACCGGCAGGGGGCCAGGTGAATACGCAGTATTTT
CDR3 protein: CASSPPAGGQVNTQYF

clone size: few
J gene: TRBJ1-4
D gene: .
V gene: TRBV15
CDR3 DNA: TGTGCCACCAGCACCTCAGTCCCAATCCCTAATGAAAAACTGTTTTTT
CDR3 protein: CATSTSVPIPNEKLFF

clone size: .
J gene: TRBJ1-5
D gene: .
V gene: TRBV7-2
CDR3 DNA: TGTGCCAGCAGCTTAGTCGGAGGGGAGCCCCAGCATTTT
CDR3 protein: CASSLVGGEPQHF

clone size: few
J gene: TRBJ1-6
D gene: .
V gene: TRBV5-1
CDR3 DNA: TGCGCCAGCAGCTTGGAGGGGGGGGTTTCACCCCTCCACTTT
CDR3 protein: CASSLEGGVSPLHF

clone size: .
J gene: TRBJ1-1
D gene: TRBD1
V gene: TRBV6-1
CDR3 DNA: TGTGCCAGCAGTATGGACAGGGAGTACACTGAAGCTTTCTTT
CDR3 protein: CASSMDREYTEAFF

clone size: .
J gene: TRBJ2-1
D gene: .
V gene: TRBV6-4
CDR3 DNA: TGTGCCAGCAGAGAGACAGCCTACAATGAGCAGTTCTTC
CDR3 protein: CASRETAYNEQFF

clone size: .
J gene: TRBJ2-7
D gene: TRBD2
V gene: TRBV5-6
CDR3 DNA: TGTGCCAGCAGACTGGGACTAGCGGGAGGGGGGGGCCACGAGCAGTACTTC
CDR3 protein: CASRLGLAGGGGHEQYF

clone size: .
J gene: TRBJ1-1
D gene: .
V gene: TRBV19
CDR3 DNA: TGTGCCAGTAGGAAGGGGTACACTGAAGCTTTCTTT
CDR3 protein: CASRKGYTEAFF

clone size: .
J gene: TRBJ2-3
D gene: .
V gene: TRBV7-2
CDR3 DNA: TGTGCCAGCAGCCCCAATTGGGGGGGCACTGATACGCAGTATTTT
CDR3 protein: CASSPNWGGTDTQYF

clone size: .
J gene: TRBJ2-7
D gene: TRBD2
V gene: TRBV27
CDR3 DNA: TGTGCCAGCAGCGCGGGAGGGATGAGGGGGGAGCAGTACTTC
CDR3 protein: CASSAGGMRGEQYF

clone size: .
J gene: TRBJ2-5
D gene: TRBD2
V gene: TRBV6-5
CDR3 DNA: TGTGCCAGCGGAGCGGGGGCGCAAAAAGAGACCCAGTACTTC
CDR3 protein: CASGAGAQKETQYF

clone size: .
J gene: TRBJ2-5
D gene: .
V gene: TRBV5-8
CDR3 DNA: TGTGCCAGCGGGGAGGCGGGAATCGGTCCAGAGACCCAGTACTTC
CDR3 protein: CASGEAGIGPETQYF

clone size: few
J gene: TRBJ1-2
D gene: .
V gene: TRBV28
CDR3 DNA: TGTGCCAGCAGCTATAGTAACTATGGCTACACCTTC
CDR3 protein: CASSYSNYGYTF

clone size: few
J gene: TRBJ2-7
D gene: .
V gene: TRBV9
CDR3 DNA: TGTGCCAGCAGCTTACGACAGAGCTCCTACGAGCAGTACTTC
CDR3 protein: CASSLRQSSYEQYF

clone size: few
J gene: TRBJ2-5
D gene: TRBD1
V gene: TRBV7-9
CDR3 DNA: TGTGCCAGCAGCAAGGACAGGGTTGAAGAGACCCAGTACTTC
CDR3 protein: CASSKDRVEETQYF

clone size: .
J gene: TRBJ1-5
D gene: .
V gene: TRBV19
CDR3 DNA: TGTGCCAGTAGTCCCACCGACAGTCCTAGCAATCAGCCCCAGCATTTT
CDR3 protein: CASSPTDSPSNQPQHF

clone size: .
J gene: TRBJ1-4
D gene: .
V gene: TRBV25-1
CDR3 DNA: TGTGCCAGCAGTGATCCGGGGTTGAATCAAAAACTGTTTTTT
CDR3 protein: CASSDPGLNQKLFF

clone size: few
J gene: TRBJ2-4
D gene: .
V gene: TRBV29-1
CDR3 DNA: TGCAGCGGGGGAGCCGGGACACCTACAGAACGTCAGTACTTC
CDR3 protein: CSGGAGTPTERQYF

clone size: .
J gene: TRBJ2-1
D gene: TRBD2
V gene: TRBV2
CDR3 DNA: TGTGCCAGCATTGAGGGGCCGGGACTAGTCCCCTACAATGAGCAGTTCTTC
CDR3 protein: CASIEGPGLVPYNEQFF

clone size: few
J gene: TRBJ2-5
D gene: .
V gene: TRBV11-3
CDR3 DNA: TGTGCCAGCAGCTCTAGAGGGATGGAGACCCAGTACTTC
CDR3 protein: CASSSRGMETQYF

clone size: few
J gene: TRBJ2-7
D gene: TRBD2
V gene: TRBV6-5
CDR3 DNA: TGTGCCAGCAGTTACTCCGGCGGGAGGGCTGTCTACGAGCAGTACTTC
CDR3 protein: CASSYSGGRAVYEQYF

clone size: .
J gene: TRBJ2-5
D gene: .
V gene: TRBV28
CDR3 DNA: TGTGCCACTGGGCCAGGTTCGGCCGAGACCCAGTACTTC
CDR3 protein: CATGPGSAETQYF